A single sample is the source of the 30 T cell receptor beta chains below, sequenced in a study of cytomegalovirus exposure and HLA in healthy donors. The PCR was carried out with 60 Vbeta primers and 13 Jbeta primers. Clones were sequenced by immunoSEQ multiplex PCR, and TCRdb holds only the in-frame ones, with some missing. The sample spans around 130,000 clones; the ten largest clones claim less than 2.5%. Sequencing was done on a sample of PBMCs. The source of these receptors is a woman between 55 and 75 years old in good health and CMV-seronegative.

The chain combines TRBV28 with TRBJ1-5; a weak D match, TRBD1 (5 bases). The V and J ends lost 6 bases and 5 bases respectively, with 17 bases between them. Germline V gene data show CDR1 as MDHEN and CDR2 as SYDVKM. The CDR3 sequence is 15 residues long. The CDR3 DNA follows: TGTGCCAGCAGCCCCAGGGTCAGGGTCGATCAGCCCCAGCATTTT. Amino acid sequence: CASSPRVRVDQPQHF.

The chain couples TRBV10-3 to TRBJ2-1; possible D gene TRBD2, 6 bases. Per the germline V gene, CDR1 is ENHRY and CDR2 is SYGVKD. This CDR3 is built from 12 residues. With 10 bases removed from V and 7 bases from J, the gap between germline ends came to 14 bases. CDR3 loop: CASAGGWNEQFF. CDR3 DNA sequence: TGTGCCAGTGCCGGGGGATGGAATGAGCAGTTCTTC.

This chain connects TRBV7-8 to TRBJ2-7; D perhaps matches TRBD2 (6 bases). Germline CDR1 and CDR2: SGHVS and FQNEAQ. Trimming took 6 bases from V and 4 from J, leaving 10 bases between them. The CDR3 extends over 12 amino acids. The DNA of the CDR3 is TGTGCCAGCAGTGGGACTCAGTACGAGCAGTACTTC. This codes for CASSGTQYEQYF.

The J gene is TRBJ2-7, the V gene TRBV7-8; the match to TRBD2 covers 8 bases. This CDR3 has 14 amino acids. J was trimmed by 0 bases and V by 3 bases; bases with no gene match: 1. The germline CDR1 and CDR2 sequences are SGHVS and FQNEAQ. CDR3 protein: CASSFSGNSYEQYF. Here the CDR3 DNA reads TGTGCCAGCAGCTTTAGCGGGAACTCCTACGAGCAGTACTTC.

The V call is TRBV5-1, the J call TRBJ1-1; TRBD1 is a possible D gene (5 bases). Germline V gene data show CDR1 as SGHRS and CDR2 as YFSETQ. The CDR3 extends over 13 amino acids. V gave up 2 bases and J gave up 1 base, with 6 bases separating them. The chain's CDR3 is CASSFGGNTEAFF. CDR3 coding DNA: TGCGCCAGCAGCTTCGGGGGGAACACTGAAGCTTTCTTT.

The rearrangement links TRBV10-3 to TRBJ2-7; 7 bases line up with TRBD1. This CDR3 has 13 residues. CDR1 ENHRY and CDR2 SYGVKD come from the germline V gene. The junction had 4 bases not matched to a gene; V was cut back by 6 bases and J by 2 bases. The CDR3 DNA reads TGTGCCATCAGGGAACAGGGGCCCTACGAGCAGTACTTC. Its translation is CAIREQGPYEQYF.

The V and J genes are TRBV9 and TRBJ2-5; TRBD2 aligns across 10 bases. CDR3 length: 16 amino acids. In germline, CDR1 is SGDLS, CDR2 YYNGEE. V was clipped by 0 bases and J by 5 bases; unmatched bases: 7. The CDR3 nucleotides are TGTGCCAGCAGCGTAGGAACTAGCGGGGTGTGGGAGACCCAGTACTTC. This translates into CASSVGTSGVWETQYF.

The chain employs TRBV20-1 and TRBJ2-7, with 7 nucleotides matching TRBD1. Germline CDR1 reads DFQATT; CDR2 reads SNEGSKA (reference sequence). The CDR3 extends over 11 amino acids. J lost 3 bases, V lost 7 bases, and 3 bases had no gene match. The CDR3 protein is CSVNRGYEQYF. As DNA, the CDR3 is TGCAGTGTAAACAGGGGCTACGAGCAGTACTTC.

The chain combines TRBV23-1 with TRBJ2-7, with D perhaps matching TRBD1 (6 bases). TRBV23-1 is an ORF, and what it does is uncertain. V was trimmed by 0 bases and J by 4 bases, leaving 16 bases between them. The CDR3 consists of 16 residues. The CDR3 DNA follows: TGCGCCAGCAGTCAATCCAGGGACATGGGTCCGTACGAGCAGTACTTC. The encoded protein is CASSQSRDMGPYEQYF.

The CDR3 here is CASSQDRVGTGVSSGETDTQYF. The CDR3 nucleotides read TGCGCCAGCAGCCAAGATCGTGTGGGGACAGGGGTTTCTAGCGGAGAGACAGATACGCAGTATTTT. The chain combines TRBV4-1 with TRBJ2-3; 10 nucleotides agree with TRBD1. V was clipped by 0 bases and J by 3 bases; unmatched bases: 21. The CDR3 is 22 amino acids. Germline V gene sequence: CDR1 MGHRA, CDR2 YSYEKL.

The chain carries TRBV20-1 and TRBJ2-7, with D possibly being TRBD2 (5 bases). V was clipped by 6 bases and J by 4 bases, with 10 bases between them. Germline values: CDR1 DFQATT, CDR2 SNEGSKA (reference sequence). The CDR3 runs 11 residues. The CDR3 reads CSASEGYEQYF. DNA of the CDR3: TGCAGTGCCAGCGAGGGATACGAGCAGTACTTC.

As to this clone: Relative to the germline gene, one junction end is altered; a read error may explain this. The chain combines TRBV29-1 with TRBJ1-1; TRBD1 matches 10 bases. Looked up from germline, CDR1 is SQVTM and CDR2 is ANQGSEA. This CDR3 is 15 amino acids long. CDR3 residues: CSVEDRGLRNTEAFF. DNA for the CDR3: TGCAGCGTAGAAGACAGGGGGCTGAGGAACACTGAAGCTTTCTTT.

The chain links TRBV9 to TRBJ1-1; tentatively, D is TRBD1 (5 bases). Germline CDR1 reads SGDLS; CDR2 reads YYNGEE. Between the trimmed V and J ends, which lost 4 bases and 0 bases, there was a span of 16 bases. The CDR3 extends over 16 amino acids. For the CDR3, the DNA is TGTGCCAGCAGCCCAGCTGGGGCAGAGCTGAACACTGAAGCTTTCTTT. It yields the protein CASSPAGAELNTEAFF.

The chain carries TRBV5-1 and TRBJ2-2, with D tentatively TRBD1 (7 bases). V was trimmed by 1 base and J by 7 bases, leaving 14 bases between them. From germline, CDR1 is SGHRS and CDR2 YFSETQ. CDR3 length: 15 residues. CDR3 DNA: TGCGCCAGCAGCTTGAGGAGGGGGCCGGTCGGGGAGCTGTTTTTT. Amino acid sequence: CASSLRRGPVGELFF.

This sequence joins TRBV5-6 and TRBJ1-2, with D possibly being TRBD1 (5 bases). Germline loops: CDR1 SGHDT, CDR2 YYEEEE. The CDR3 is made up of 15 amino acids. The V end lost 3 bases, the J end lost 6 bases, and 18 bases lay between the germline ends. The CDR3 nucleotides read TGTGCCAGCAGCTACATCTCTTCCAGGGCGGATGGCTACACCTTC. Protein sequence: CASSYISSRADGYTF.

CDR3 in amino acids: CASSSSGQGFVGNQPQHF. The CDR3 bases are TGTGCCAGTAGTAGCTCGGGACAGGGGTTCGTAGGCAATCAGCCCCAGCATTTT. The chain is built from TRBV19 and TRBJ1-5; 10 nucleotides line up with TRBD1. The germline V gene has CDR1 LNHDA and CDR2 SQIVND (reference sequence). The V and J ends lost 4 bases and 2 bases, in that order; junction bases with no gene match: 11. CDR3 length: 18 amino acids.

The chain links TRBV5-1 to TRBJ1-5; maybe TRBD1 (6 bases). CDR3 length: 14 amino acids. The V end lost 5 bases, the J end lost 1 base, and 10 bases lay between the germline ends. CDR1 is SGHRS, CDR2 YFSETQ, per germline. CDR3: CASREGESNQPQHF. The CDR3 coding sequence is TGCGCCAGCAGAGAGGGGGAAAGCAATCAGCCCCAGCATTTT. Filled out from reference TRBV5-1 and TRBJ1-5, the complete variable domain reads KAGVTQTPRYLIKTRGQQVTLSCSPISGHRSVSWYQQTPGQGLQFLFEYFSETQRNKGNFPGRFSGRQFSNSRSEMNVSTLELGDSALYLCASREGESNQPQHFGDGTRLSIL.

This chain uses TRBV7-8 with TRBJ2-7; tentative D call: TRBD1 (6 bases). Looked up from germline, CDR1 is SGHVS and CDR2 is FQNEAQ. The CDR3 runs to 14 residues. The V end lost 5 bases, the J end lost 5 bases, and 16 bases lay between the germline ends. CDR3 bases: TGTGCCAGCAGCCACGGACAGCCTACTAACGAGCAGTACTTC. Its translation is CASSHGQPTNEQYF.

This sequence joins TRBV7-2 and TRBJ2-1; D may be TRBD2 (5 bases). The V end was cut by 5 bases, the J end by 4 bases, with 12 bases between. The CDR3 sequence is 14 residues long. CDR1 is SGHTA and CDR2 is FQGNSA in the germline V gene. The CDR3 DNA is TGTGCCAGCAGCCTAAGGACTCTTTACAATGAGCAGTTCTTC. Translated: CASSLRTLYNEQFF. Looking up the rest from reference TRBV7-2 and TRBJ2-1 gives the full variable domain: GAGVSQSPSNKVTEKGKDVELRCDPISGHTALYWYRQSLGQGLEFLIYFQGNSAPDKSGLPSDRFSAERTGGSVSTLTIQRTQQEDSAVYLCASSLRTLYNEQFFGPGTRLTVL.

The chain is built from TRBV19 and TRBJ2-7, with D tentatively TRBD1 (7 bases). This CDR3 spans 15 amino acids. Trimming left V 10 bases short and J 0 bases short, with 19 bases between. From germline, CDR1 is LNHDA and CDR2 SQIVND (reference sequence). The CDR3 here is CATPAGQRISYEQYF. The CDR3 DNA follows: TGTGCCACCCCGGCGGGACAGAGAATCTCCTACGAGCAGTACTTC.

The V gene is TRBV4-1, the J gene TRBJ2-1, with D possibly being TRBD2 (6 bases). Germline CDR1 reads MGHRA; CDR2 reads YSYEKL. Trimming left V 6 bases short and J 8 bases short, with 23 bases between. This CDR3 is built from 16 residues. The CDR3 sequence is CASRSIWGLTRHEQFF. The CDR3 DNA sequence: TGCGCCAGCAGGTCGATTTGGGGACTCACTCGGCATGAGCAGTTCTTC.

The J gene is TRBJ2-7, the V gene TRBV5-8; D gene ambiguous. The CDR3 extends over 15 amino acids. V dropped 1 base and J dropped 5 bases, with 16 bases sitting between them. From germline, CDR1 is SGHTS and CDR2 YDEGEE. DNA of the CDR3: TGTGCCAGCAGCTTGTTTCCCCCCCGGAGTAACGAGCAGTACTTC. Its translation: CASSLFPPRSNEQYF.

Of note for this clone: No conserved phenylalanine or tryptophan ends this CDR3, so it is likely a read error. Because the CDR3's place on the DNA is in doubt, the DNA is left out and the CDR3 is given as listed by TCRdb. The genes are TRBV7-8 and TRBJ2-7; the table calls TRBD1, which could not be checked here. Looked up from germline, CDR1 is SGHVS and CDR2 is FQNEAQ. Including both end residues, the CDR3 is 14 amino acids long. The CDR3 here is CASSTSDRGPLLTL.

This chain links TRBV7-9 with TRBJ1-1; no firm D call. Germline V lookup: CDR1 SEHNR, CDR2 FQNEAQ (reference sequence). This CDR3 is 15 amino acids long. The V end was cut by 5 bases, the J end by 0 bases, with 13 bases between. The CDR3 coding sequence is TGTGCCAGCAGCCCCGGACTTTTAATGAACACTGAAGCTTTCTTT. Its protein product is CASSPGLLMNTEAFF. The variable domain in full, completed from reference TRBV7-9 and TRBJ1-1, reads DTGVSQNPRHKITKRGQNVTFRCDPISEHNRLYWYRQTLGQGPEFLTYFQNEAQLEKSRLLSDRFSAERPKGSFSTLEIQRTEQGDSAMYLCASSPGLLMNTEAFFGQGTRLTVV.

The V and J genes are TRBV19 and TRBJ2-5; 8 bases align to TRBD1. Germline CDR1 LNHDA, CDR2 SQIVND (reference sequence). This CDR3 has 14 residues. With V trimmed by 6 bases and J by 5 bases, 8 bases remained unmatched. The CDR3 region has the DNA TGTGCCAGTAGCCGAGGACAGGGTCCGGAGACCCAGTACTTC. Translation gives CASSRGQGPETQYF.

The rearrangement links TRBV12-5 to TRBJ2-7; perhaps TRBD2 as D (7 bases). Germline CDR1 is LGHNT and CDR2 is FRNRAP. The CDR3 is 13 amino acids. V lost 8 bases, J lost 4 bases, and 15 bases lay in between. For the CDR3, the DNA is TGTGCTAGTAGGGGGGGATTTTGGTACGAGCAGTACTTC. Translating it yields CASRGGFWYEQYF.

The chain is built from TRBV19 and TRBJ1-1; D gene ambiguous. V lost 5 bases and J 4 bases, leaving 23 bases between the germline ends. CDR3 size: 17 residues. Germline V gene data show CDR1 as LNHDA and CDR2 as SQIVND (reference sequence). CDR3: CASSPDGLVFRGTEAFF. DNA for the CDR3: TGTGCCAGTAGTCCGGACGGACTCGTTTTTCGAGGCACTGAAGCTTTCTTT.

V and J are TRBV7-9 and TRBJ2-3; TRBD1 is a possible D gene (6 bases). The CDR3 contains 14 residues. Trimming stripped 10 bases from V and 3 bases from J, with 17 bases between. Germline V lookup: CDR1 SEHNR, CDR2 FQNEAQ (reference sequence). The DNA for the CDR3 is TGTGCCACCTCACTCAGGGGCCGGACAGATACGCAGTATTTT. Its protein product is CATSLRGRTDTQYF. Together with reference TRBV7-9 and TRBJ2-3, the CDR3 gives the full variable domain: DTGVSQNPRHKITKRGQNVTFRCDPISEHNRLYWYRQTLGQGPEFLTYFQNEAQLEKSRLLSDRFSAERPKGSFSTLEIQRTEQGDSAMYLCATSLRGRTDTQYFGPGTRLTVL.

J is TRBJ2-7 and V is TRBV7-9; 9 bases agree with TRBD2. The CDR3 runs 14 residues. With V trimmed by 1 base and J by 3 bases, 1 base remained unmatched. Germline lookup yields CDR1 SEHNR and CDR2 FQNEAQ (reference sequence). In DNA, the CDR3 is TGTGCCAGCAGCTTAGGGCGGGAGGGCTACGAGCAGTACTTC. Protein product: CASSLGREGYEQYF.

The chain joins TRBV28 to TRBJ2-1, with TRBD1 matching over 10 bases. CDR1 and CDR2 from the germline V gene are MDHEN and SYDVKM. The ends lost 5 bases at V and 8 bases at J; junction bases unmatched: 6. The CDR3 runs 14 residues. The CDR3 region is CASSRTGGVYEQFF. The CDR3 nucleotides read TGTGCCAGCAGTCGGACAGGGGGGGTATATGAGCAGTTCTTC.